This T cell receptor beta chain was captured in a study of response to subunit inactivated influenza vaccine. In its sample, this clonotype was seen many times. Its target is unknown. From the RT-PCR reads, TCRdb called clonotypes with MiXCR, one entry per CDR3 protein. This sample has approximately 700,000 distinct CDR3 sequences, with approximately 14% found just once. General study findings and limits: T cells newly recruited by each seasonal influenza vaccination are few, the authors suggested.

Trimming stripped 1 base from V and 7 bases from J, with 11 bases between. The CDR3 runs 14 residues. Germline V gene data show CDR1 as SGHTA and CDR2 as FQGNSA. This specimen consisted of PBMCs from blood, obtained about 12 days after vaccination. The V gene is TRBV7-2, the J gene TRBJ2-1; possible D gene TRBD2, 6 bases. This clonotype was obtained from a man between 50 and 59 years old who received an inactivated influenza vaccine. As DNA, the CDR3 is TGTGCCAGCAGCTTAGTTGCGGGAAGGAATGAGCAGTTCTTC. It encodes CASSLVAGRNEQFF.